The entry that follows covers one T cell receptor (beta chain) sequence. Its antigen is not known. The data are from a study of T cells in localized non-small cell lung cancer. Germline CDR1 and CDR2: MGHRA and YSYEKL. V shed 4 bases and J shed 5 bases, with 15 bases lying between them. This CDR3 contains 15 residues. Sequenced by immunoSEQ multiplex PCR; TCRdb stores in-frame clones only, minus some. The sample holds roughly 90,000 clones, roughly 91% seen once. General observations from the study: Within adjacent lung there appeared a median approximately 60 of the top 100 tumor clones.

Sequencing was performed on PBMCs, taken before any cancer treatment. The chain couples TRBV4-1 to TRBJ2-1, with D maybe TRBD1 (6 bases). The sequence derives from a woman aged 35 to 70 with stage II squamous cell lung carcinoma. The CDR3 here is CASSPGQFPNNEQFF. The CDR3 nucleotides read TGCGCCAGCAGCCCTGGACAGTTTCCGAACAATGAGCAGTTCTTC.